The T cell receptor (beta chain) described here comes from a study of blood T cell repertoires in COVID-19. At the level of the study: Samples representing acute and convalescent COVID-19 were sourced from the United States, Italy and Spain. The analysed material was cDNA or gDNA that came from T cells, B-cell-depleted T cells, or PBMCs.

Per the original data handling: Estimates of nucleated cell counts were drawn from the amplification of reference gene primers. Assay: immunoSEQ multiplex PCR; the TCRdb copy retains only in-frame clones and omits some. V and J calls and clone size are those listed in that table; D and trimming were worked out from the DNA. The sample has tens of thousands of clones; about 89% are singletons. Germline CDR1 and CDR2: SGDLS and YYNGEE. V lost 1 base to trimming and J lost 8 bases; unmatched junction nucleotides: 3. This CDR3 is built from 14 residues. The chain links TRBV9 to TRBJ2-1, with TRBD1 matching over 10 bases. The sequence came from a man aged 65-85 years with active COVID-19. Source material: peripheral blood. In DNA, the CDR3 is TGTGCCAGCAGCGTACGGACAGGGGGATATGAGCAGTTCTTC. Its protein is CASSVRTGGYEQFF.